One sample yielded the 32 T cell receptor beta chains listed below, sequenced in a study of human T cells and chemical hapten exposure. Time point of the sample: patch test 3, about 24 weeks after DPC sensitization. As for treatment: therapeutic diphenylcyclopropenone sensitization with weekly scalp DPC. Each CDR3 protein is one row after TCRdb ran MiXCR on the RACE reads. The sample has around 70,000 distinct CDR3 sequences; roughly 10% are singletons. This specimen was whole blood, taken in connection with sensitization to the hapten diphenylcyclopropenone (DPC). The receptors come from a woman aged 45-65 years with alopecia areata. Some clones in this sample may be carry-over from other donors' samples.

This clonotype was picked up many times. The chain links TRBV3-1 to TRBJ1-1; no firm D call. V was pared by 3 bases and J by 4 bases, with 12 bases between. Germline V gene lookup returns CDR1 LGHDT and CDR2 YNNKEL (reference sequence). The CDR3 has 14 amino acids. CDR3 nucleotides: TGTGCCAGCAGCCAGGTAGTACAGATCACTGAAGCTTTCTTT. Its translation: CASSQVVQITEAFF.

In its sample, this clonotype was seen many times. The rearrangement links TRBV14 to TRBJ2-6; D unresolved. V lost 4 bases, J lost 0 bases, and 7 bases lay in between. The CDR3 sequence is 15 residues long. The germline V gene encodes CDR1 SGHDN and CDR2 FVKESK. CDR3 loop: CASSLLSSGANVLTF. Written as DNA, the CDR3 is TGTGCCAGCAGCCTCCTTAGCTCTGGGGCCAACGTCCTGACTTTC.

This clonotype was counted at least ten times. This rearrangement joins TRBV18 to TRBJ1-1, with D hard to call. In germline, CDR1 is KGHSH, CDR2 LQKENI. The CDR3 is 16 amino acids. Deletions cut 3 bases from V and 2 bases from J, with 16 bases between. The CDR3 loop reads CASSPDRPTFNTEAFF. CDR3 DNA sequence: TGTGCCAGCTCACCGGACCGGCCCACCTTTAACACTGAAGCTTTCTTT.

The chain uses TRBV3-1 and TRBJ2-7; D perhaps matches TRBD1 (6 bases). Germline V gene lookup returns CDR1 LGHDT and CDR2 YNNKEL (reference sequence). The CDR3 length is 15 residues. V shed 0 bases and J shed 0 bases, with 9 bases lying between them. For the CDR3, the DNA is TGTGCCAGCAGCCAAGAGGACAGTAGCTCCTACGAGCAGTACTTC. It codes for CASSQEDSSSYEQYF.

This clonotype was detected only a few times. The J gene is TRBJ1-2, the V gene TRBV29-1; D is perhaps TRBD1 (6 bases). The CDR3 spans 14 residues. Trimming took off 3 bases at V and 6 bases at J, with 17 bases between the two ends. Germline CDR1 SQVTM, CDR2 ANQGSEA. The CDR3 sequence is CSVEGQGSGDGYTF. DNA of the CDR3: TGCAGCGTTGAGGGACAAGGTTCGGGGGATGGCTACACCTTC.

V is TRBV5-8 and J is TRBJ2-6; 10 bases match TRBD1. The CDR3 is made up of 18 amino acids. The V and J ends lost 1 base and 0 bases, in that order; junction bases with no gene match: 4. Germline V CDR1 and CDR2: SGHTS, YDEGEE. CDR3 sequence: CASSLYGTGASGANVLTF. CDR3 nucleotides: TGTGCCAGCAGCTTGTACGGGACAGGGGCCTCTGGGGCCAACGTCCTGACTTTC.

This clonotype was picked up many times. CDR3 DNA sequence: TGCAGTGCCGAACCCGGGGGGACAGGCATCGGCTACACCTTC. Translating gives CSAEPGGTGIGYTF. The V call is TRBV20-1, the J call TRBJ1-2; 8 positions agree with TRBD1. CDR3 size: 14 residues. Germline CDR1 and CDR2: DFQATT and SNEGSKA (reference sequence). The J segment lost 8 bases and the V segment lost 6 bases, leaving 14 bases of the junction unmatched.

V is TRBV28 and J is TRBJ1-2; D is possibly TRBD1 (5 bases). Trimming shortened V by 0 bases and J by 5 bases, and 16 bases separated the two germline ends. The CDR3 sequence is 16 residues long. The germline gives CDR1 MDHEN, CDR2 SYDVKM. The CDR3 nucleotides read TGTGCCAGCAGTTTATGGCAGTCGCGGCAGGGATATGGCTACACCTTC. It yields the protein CASSLWQSRQGYGYTF.

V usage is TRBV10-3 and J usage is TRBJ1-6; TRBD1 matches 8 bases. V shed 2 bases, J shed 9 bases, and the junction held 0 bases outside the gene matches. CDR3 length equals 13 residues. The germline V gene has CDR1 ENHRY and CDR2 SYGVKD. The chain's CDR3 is CAISEDRGSPLHF. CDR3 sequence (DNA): TGTGCCATCAGTGAGGACAGGGGTTCACCCCTCCACTTT.

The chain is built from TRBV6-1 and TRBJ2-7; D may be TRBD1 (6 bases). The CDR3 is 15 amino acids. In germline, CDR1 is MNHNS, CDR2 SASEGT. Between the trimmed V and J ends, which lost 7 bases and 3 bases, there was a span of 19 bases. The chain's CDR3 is CASTQETGFDYEQYF. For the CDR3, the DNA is TGTGCCAGCACCCAAGAAACAGGGTTTGACTACGAGCAGTACTTC.

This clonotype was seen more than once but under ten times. The CDR3 sequence is CASSQVGLAGVGNEQFF. DNA of the CDR3: TGTGCCAGCAGCCAAGTAGGACTAGCGGGAGTTGGCAATGAGCAGTTCTTC. The rearrangement uses TRBV3-1 and TRBJ2-1; 13 bases line up with TRBD2. Germline-derived CDR1 and CDR2 are LGHDT and YNNKEL (reference sequence). V lost 1 base to trimming and J lost 6 bases; unmatched junction nucleotides: 6. The CDR3 runs 17 residues.

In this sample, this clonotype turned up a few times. CDR3 bases: TGTGCCAGCAGCTCCCCCGGGACACGGAACACTGAAGCTTTCTTT. It specifies CASSSPGTRNTEAFF. The rearrangement joins TRBV6-5 to TRBJ1-1, with D possibly TRBD1 on 6 matching bases. CDR1 and CDR2 (germline): MNHEY, SVGAGI. V lost 6 bases and J lost 1, with 15 bases in between. The CDR3 spans 15 residues.

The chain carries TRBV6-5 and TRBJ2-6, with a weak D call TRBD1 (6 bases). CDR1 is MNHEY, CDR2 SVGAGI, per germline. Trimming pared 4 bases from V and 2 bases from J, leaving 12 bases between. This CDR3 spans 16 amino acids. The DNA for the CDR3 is TGTGCCAGCAGTTTCTTGGGGGCCGCTGGGGCCAACGTCCTGACTTTC. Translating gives CASSFLGAAGANVLTF.

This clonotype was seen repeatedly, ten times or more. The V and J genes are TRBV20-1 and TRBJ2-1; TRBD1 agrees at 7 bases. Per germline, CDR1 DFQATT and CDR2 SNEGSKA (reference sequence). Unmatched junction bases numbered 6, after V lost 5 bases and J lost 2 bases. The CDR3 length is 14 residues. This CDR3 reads CSAHRGKAYNEQFF. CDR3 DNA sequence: TGCAGTGCTCACAGGGGCAAGGCCTACAATGAGCAGTTCTTC.

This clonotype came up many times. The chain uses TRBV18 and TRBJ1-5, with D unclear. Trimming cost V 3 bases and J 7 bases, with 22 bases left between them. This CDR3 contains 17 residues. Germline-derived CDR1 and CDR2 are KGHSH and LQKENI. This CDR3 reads CASSPGGGFAGLQPQHF. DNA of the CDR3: TGTGCCAGCTCACCTGGAGGAGGGTTCGCTGGATTGCAGCCCCAGCATTTT.

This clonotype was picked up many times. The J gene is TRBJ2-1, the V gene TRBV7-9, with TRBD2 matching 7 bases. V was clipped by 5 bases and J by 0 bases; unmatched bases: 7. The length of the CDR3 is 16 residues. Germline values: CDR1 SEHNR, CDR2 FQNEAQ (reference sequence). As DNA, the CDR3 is TGTGCCAGCAGCCACACTAGCGCCAGCTCCTACAATGAGCAGTTCTTC. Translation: CASSHTSASSYNEQFF.

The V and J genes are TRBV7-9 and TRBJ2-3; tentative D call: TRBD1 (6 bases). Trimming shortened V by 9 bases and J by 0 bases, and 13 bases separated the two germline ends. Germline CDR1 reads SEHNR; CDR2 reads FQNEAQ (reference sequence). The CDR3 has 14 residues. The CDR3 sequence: CASPMRGSTDTQYF. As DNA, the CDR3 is TGTGCCAGTCCCATGAGGGGGAGCACAGATACGCAGTATTTT. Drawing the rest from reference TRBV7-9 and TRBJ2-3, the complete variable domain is DTGVSQNPRHKITKRGQNVTFRCDPISEHNRLYWYRQTLGQGPEFLTYFQNEAQLEKSRLLSDRFSAERPKGSFSTLEIQRTEQGDSAMYLCASPMRGSTDTQYFGPGTRLTVL.

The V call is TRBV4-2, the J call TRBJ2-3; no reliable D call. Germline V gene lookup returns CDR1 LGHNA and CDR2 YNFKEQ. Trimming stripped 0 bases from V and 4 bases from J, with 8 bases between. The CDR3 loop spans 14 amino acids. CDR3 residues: CASSQEGRSDTQYF. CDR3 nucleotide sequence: TGTGCCAGCAGCCAAGAAGGGCGGTCAGATACGCAGTATTTT.

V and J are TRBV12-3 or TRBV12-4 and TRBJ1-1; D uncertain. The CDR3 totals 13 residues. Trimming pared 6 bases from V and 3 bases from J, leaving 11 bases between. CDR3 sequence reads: CASSQDPYTEAFF. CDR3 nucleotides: TGTGCCAGCAGCCAGGACCCCTACACTGAAGCTTTCTTT.

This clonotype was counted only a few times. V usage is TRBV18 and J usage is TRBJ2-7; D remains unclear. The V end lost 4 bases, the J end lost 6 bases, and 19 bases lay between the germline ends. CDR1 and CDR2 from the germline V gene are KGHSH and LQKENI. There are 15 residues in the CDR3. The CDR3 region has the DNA TGTGCCAGCTCACTATACGGAACAGACCTAGGCGAGCAGTACTTC. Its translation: CASSLYGTDLGEQYF.

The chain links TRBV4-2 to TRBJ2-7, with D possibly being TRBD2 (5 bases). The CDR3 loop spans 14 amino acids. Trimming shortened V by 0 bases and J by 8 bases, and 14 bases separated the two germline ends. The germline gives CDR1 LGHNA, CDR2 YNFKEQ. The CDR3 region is CASSQESGPRKQYF. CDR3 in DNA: TGTGCCAGCAGCCAAGAAAGCGGACCTAGGAAGCAGTACTTC.

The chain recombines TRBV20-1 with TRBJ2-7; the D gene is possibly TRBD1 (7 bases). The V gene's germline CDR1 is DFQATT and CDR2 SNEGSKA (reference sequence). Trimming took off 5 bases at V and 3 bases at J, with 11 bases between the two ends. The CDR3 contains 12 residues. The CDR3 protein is CSAGGTVYEQYF. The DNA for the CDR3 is TGCAGTGCTGGAGGGACAGTCTACGAGCAGTACTTC.

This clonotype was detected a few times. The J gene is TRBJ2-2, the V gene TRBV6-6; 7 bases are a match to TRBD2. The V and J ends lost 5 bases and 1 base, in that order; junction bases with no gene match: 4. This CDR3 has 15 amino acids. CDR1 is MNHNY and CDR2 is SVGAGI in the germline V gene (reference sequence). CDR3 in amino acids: CASSRLAVNTGELFF. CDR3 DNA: TGTGCCAGCAGTAGGCTAGCGGTGAACACCGGGGAGCTGTTTTTT.

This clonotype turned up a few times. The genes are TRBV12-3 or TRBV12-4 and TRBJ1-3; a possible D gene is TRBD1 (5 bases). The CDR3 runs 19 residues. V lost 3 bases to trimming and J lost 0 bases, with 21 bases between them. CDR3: CASSFTGETGGGSGNTIYF. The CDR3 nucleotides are TGTGCCAGCAGTTTTACGGGAGAAACAGGCGGGGGCTCTGGAAACACCATATATTTT.

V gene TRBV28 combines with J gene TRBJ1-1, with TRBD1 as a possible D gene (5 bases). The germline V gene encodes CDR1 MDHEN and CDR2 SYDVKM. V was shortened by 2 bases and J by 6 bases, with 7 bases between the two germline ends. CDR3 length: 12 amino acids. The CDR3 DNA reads TGTGCCAGCAGTTTAAGGGGCTCTGAAGCTTTCTTT. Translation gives CASSLRGSEAFF.

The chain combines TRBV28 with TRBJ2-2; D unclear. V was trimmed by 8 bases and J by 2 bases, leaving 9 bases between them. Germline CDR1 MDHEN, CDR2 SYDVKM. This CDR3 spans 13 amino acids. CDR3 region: CASCTRNTGELFF. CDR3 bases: TGTGCCAGCTGTACTCGAAACACCGGGGAGCTGTTTTTT.

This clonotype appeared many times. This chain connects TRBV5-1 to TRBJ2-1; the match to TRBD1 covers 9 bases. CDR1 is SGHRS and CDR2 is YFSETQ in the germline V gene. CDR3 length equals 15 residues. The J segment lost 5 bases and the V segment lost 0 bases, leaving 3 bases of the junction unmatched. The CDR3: CASSLGQGGNNEQFF. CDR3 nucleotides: TGCGCCAGCAGCTTGGGACAGGGGGGCAACAATGAGCAGTTCTTC.

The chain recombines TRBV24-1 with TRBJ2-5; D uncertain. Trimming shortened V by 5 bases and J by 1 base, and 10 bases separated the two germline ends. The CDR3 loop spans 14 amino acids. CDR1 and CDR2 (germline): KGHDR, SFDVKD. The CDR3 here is CATSVAHGQETQYF. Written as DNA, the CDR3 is TGTGCCACCAGTGTTGCCCATGGCCAAGAGACCCAGTACTTC.

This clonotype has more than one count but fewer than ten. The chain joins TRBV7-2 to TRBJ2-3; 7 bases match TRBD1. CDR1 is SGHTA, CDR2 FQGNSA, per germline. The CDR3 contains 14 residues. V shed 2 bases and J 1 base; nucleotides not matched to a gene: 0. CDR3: CASSLRGRTDTQYF. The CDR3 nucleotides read TGTGCCAGCAGCTTAAGGGGGCGCACAGATACGCAGTATTTT.

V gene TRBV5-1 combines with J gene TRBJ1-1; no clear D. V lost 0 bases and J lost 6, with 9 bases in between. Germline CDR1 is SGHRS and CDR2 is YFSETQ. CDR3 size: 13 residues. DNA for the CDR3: TGCGCCAGCAGCTTGGTAGGCTCGCCTGAAGCTTTCTTT. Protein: CASSLVGSPEAFF.

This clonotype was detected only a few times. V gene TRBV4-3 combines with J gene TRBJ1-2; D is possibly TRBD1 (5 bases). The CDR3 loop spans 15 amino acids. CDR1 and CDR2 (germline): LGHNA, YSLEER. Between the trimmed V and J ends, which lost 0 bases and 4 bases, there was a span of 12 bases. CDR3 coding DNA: TGCGCCAGCAGCCAAGATCCGCGAACAGGCTATGGCTACACCTTC. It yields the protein CASSQDPRTGYGYTF.

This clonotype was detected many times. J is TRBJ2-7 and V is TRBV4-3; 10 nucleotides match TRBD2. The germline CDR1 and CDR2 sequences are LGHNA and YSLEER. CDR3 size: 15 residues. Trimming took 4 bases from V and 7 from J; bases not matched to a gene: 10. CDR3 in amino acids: CASSPAASGSREQYF. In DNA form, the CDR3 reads TGCGCCAGCAGCCCCGCCGCTAGCGGGAGTCGTGAGCAGTACTTC.